This T cell receptor (beta chain) appears in the sequencing data of a study of identical twins. MiXCR was run by TCRdb on the 5' RACE reads, yielding one entry per CDR3 protein. The data contain 400,000 to 550,000 distinct CDR3 sequences, roughly 26% of them seen just once; the ten biggest clones take up 2.9%. Per the germline V gene, CDR1 is SGHRS and CDR2 is YFSETQ. Trimming cost V 0 bases and J 8 bases; bases outside gene matches: 5. The length of the CDR3 is 14 residues. This clonotype has more than one count but fewer than ten. The sample also formed part of further work on T cells expressing NK-cell markers. From that study: Among the eight sequenced donors, seven tested HCMV-seropositive and one tested seronegative. Alpha-beta TCR T cells were the sole sorting target in several experiments, owing to an anti-gamma-delta TCR antibody. Top CD8+ clonotypes included the dominant CD3+CD56+NKG2C+ clonotypes in six donors.

V gene TRBV5-1 combines with J gene TRBJ1-2; 9 bases fit TRBD1. This receptor was identified in a young woman in good health. The material sequenced was CD4+ T cells sorted from blood. CDR3 in amino acids: CASSLEGQGTGYTF. The CDR3 DNA reads TGCGCCAGCAGCTTGGAGGGACAGGGTACGGGCTACACCTTC.